This TCR beta chain comes out of a study of blood T cell repertoires in COVID-19. The repertoire was sequenced with immunoSEQ multiplex PCR; TCRdb's copy has only in-frame clones and lacks some. The sample lists fewer than 350,000 clones, roughly 89% occurring once. This CDR3 has 15 residues. CDR1 and CDR2 from the germline V gene are KGHDR and SFDVKD. V lost 0 bases and J lost 10; bases outside the gene matches: 4. Sequenced: PBMCs or T cells enriched from blood (not recorded which). The receptor was derived from a young woman with acute COVID-19. The rearrangement links TRBV24-1 to TRBJ2-1, with TRBD2 matching over 11 bases. The CDR3 DNA is TGTGCCACCAGTGATTTGGTTAGCGGGAGGGGAGAGCAGTTCTTC. The encoded protein is CATSDLVSGRGEQFF.